Listed below are T cell receptor beta chains from one sample, sequenced in a study of beta chain features in type 1 diabetes. Generated by immunoSEQ multiplex PCR, the TCRdb table keeps only in-frame clones and is missing some. The sample consists of roughly 28,000 clones, less than 70% of them appearing once. Sequencing was performed on Tregs from blood. The source is a woman aged 18 to 35 with type 1 diabetes. The CDR3 runs from the conserved cysteine through the conserved F or W. Each record gives: CDR3 protein, CDR3 DNA, J gene, V gene, clone size, D gene. The D gene is left open where the match is weak. Where a row states a size, it is once, few, many or the class of an expanded clone; other rows omit it.

cdr3_aa: CASKGTSNWLAKNIQYF
cdr3_nt: TGTGCCAGTAAGGGGACTAGTAATTGGCTAGCCAAAAACATTCAGTACTTC
j_call: TRBJ2-4
v_call: TRBV19
clone_size: .
d_call: TRBD2

cdr3_aa: CASSSWYAGTRSYGYTF
cdr3_nt: TGTGCCAGCAGCTCCTGGTACGCCGGGACAAGATCCTATGGCTACACCTTC
j_call: TRBJ1-2
v_call: TRBV7-8
clone_size: .
d_call: .

cdr3_aa: CASSLALAGYNEQFF
cdr3_nt: TGTGCCAGCAGTTTAGCTCTGGCGGGCTACAATGAGCAGTTCTTC
j_call: TRBJ2-1
v_call: TRBV28
clone_size: .
d_call: .

cdr3_aa: CSVARNQGLQETQYF
cdr3_nt: TGCAGCGTTGCCAGGAATCAGGGACTCCAAGAGACCCAGTACTTC
j_call: TRBJ2-5
v_call: TRBV29-1
clone_size: .
d_call: .

cdr3_aa: CASSPAGRAGYTF
cdr3_nt: TGTGCCAGCTCACCCGCAGGGAGGGCTGGCTACACCTTC
j_call: TRBJ1-2
v_call: TRBV18
clone_size: .
d_call: .

cdr3_aa: CAWSSQQGGNNYGYTF
cdr3_nt: TGTGCCTGGAGTTCTCAACAGGGAGGGAATAACTATGGCTACACCTTC
j_call: TRBJ1-2
v_call: TRBV30
clone_size: .
d_call: .

cdr3_aa: CSAATGGEYGYTF
cdr3_nt: TGCAGCGCCGCGACTGGGGGGGAGTATGGCTACACCTTC
j_call: TRBJ1-2
v_call: TRBV29-1
clone_size: .
d_call: .

cdr3_aa: CASAGQGNNQPQHF
cdr3_nt: TGTGCCAGCGCCGGACAGGGAAACAATCAGCCCCAGCATTTT
j_call: TRBJ1-5
v_call: TRBV6-6
clone_size: .
d_call: TRBD1

cdr3_aa: CASSSRAGGPTGDTQYF
cdr3_nt: TGTGCCAGCAGCTCCCGAGCGGGAGGGCCCACGGGAGATACGCAGTATTTT
j_call: TRBJ2-3
v_call: TRBV7-3
clone_size: .
d_call: TRBD2

cdr3_aa: CASSLLQIYGYTF
cdr3_nt: TGTGCCAGCAGTTTACTCCAGATCTATGGCTACACCTTC
j_call: TRBJ1-2
v_call: TRBV28
clone_size: .
d_call: .

cdr3_aa: CASTETGELFF
cdr3_nt: TGTGCCAGCACCGAGACCGGGGAGCTGTTTTTT
j_call: TRBJ2-2
v_call: TRBV28
clone_size: .
d_call: .

cdr3_aa: CAISGVGSSGRSTDTQYF
cdr3_nt: TGTGCCATCAGTGGGGTCGGGAGTAGCGGGAGGAGCACAGATACGCAGTATTTT
j_call: TRBJ2-3
v_call: TRBV10-3
clone_size: .
d_call: TRBD2

cdr3_aa: CASSYRLRSQETQYF
cdr3_nt: TGTGCCAGCAGTTATCGATTGAGGTCCCAAGAGACCCAGTACTTC
j_call: TRBJ2-5
v_call: TRBV27
clone_size: few
d_call: .

cdr3_aa: CATQQGLGQEALISYEQYF
cdr3_nt: TGTGCCACCCAGCAGGGATTGGGACAGGAGGCCTTAATTTCCTACGAGCAGTACTTC
j_call: TRBJ2-7
v_call: TRBV10-3
clone_size: few
d_call: TRBD1

cdr3_aa: CASRPRGREGADEQFF
cdr3_nt: TGTGCAAGTCGCCCCCGGGGGCGGGAGGGAGCCGATGAGCAGTTCTTC
j_call: TRBJ2-1
v_call: TRBV12-2
clone_size: .
d_call: .

cdr3_aa: CASSLSGSGYNEQFF
cdr3_nt: TGCGCCAGCAGCCTGAGCGGGAGCGGGTACAATGAGCAGTTCTTC
j_call: TRBJ2-1
v_call: TRBV10-1
clone_size: once
d_call: TRBD2

cdr3_aa: CASSLLGGGATDTQYF
cdr3_nt: TGTGCCAGCAGCTTGTTAGGCGGGGGGGCGACAGATACGCAGTATTTT
j_call: TRBJ2-3
v_call: TRBV5-6
clone_size: .
d_call: TRBD2

cdr3_aa: CASSLRTGLLPGQFF
cdr3_nt: TGTGCCAGCAGTCTGCGGACGGGGTTACTACCAGGGCAGTTCTTC
j_call: TRBJ2-1
v_call: TRBV6-1
clone_size: .
d_call: .

cdr3_aa: CASSQDRAGALDTQYF
cdr3_nt: TGTGCCAGCAGCCAAGACAGAGCGGGAGCGTTAGATACGCAGTATTTT
j_call: TRBJ2-3
v_call: TRBV4-2
clone_size: .
d_call: TRBD2

cdr3_aa: CASSPPGLADYNEQFF
cdr3_nt: TGTGCCAGCTCACCCCCGGGACTAGCGGACTACAATGAGCAGTTCTTC
j_call: TRBJ2-1
v_call: TRBV18
clone_size: few
d_call: TRBD2

cdr3_aa: CASSYEGAITDTQYF
cdr3_nt: TGTGCCAGCAGTTATGAGGGGGCCATCACAGATACGCAGTATTTT
j_call: TRBJ2-3
v_call: TRBV27
clone_size: .
d_call: TRBD1

cdr3_aa: CAWVDRGSYTF
cdr3_nt: TGTGCCTGGGTCGACAGGGGGTCATACACCTTC
j_call: TRBJ1-2
v_call: TRBV30
clone_size: .
d_call: TRBD1

cdr3_aa: CASSTLDSTTDTQYF
cdr3_nt: TGCGCCAGCAGCACCCTGGACAGCACCACAGATACGCAGTATTTT
j_call: TRBJ2-3
v_call: TRBV5-1
clone_size: .
d_call: .

cdr3_aa: CASEWGANQPQHF
cdr3_nt: TGTGCCAGCGAATGGGGCGCTAATCAGCCCCAGCATTTT
j_call: TRBJ1-5
v_call: TRBV6-1
clone_size: .
d_call: .

cdr3_aa: CASNRRGTDTQYF
cdr3_nt: TGTGCCAGCAACCGGCGGGGCACAGATACGCAGTATTTT
j_call: TRBJ2-3
v_call: TRBV6-1
clone_size: .
d_call: .

cdr3_aa: CASTGTGQGRADTQYF
cdr3_nt: TGTGCCAGCACCGGGACGGGACAGGGGCGGGCAGATACGCAGTATTTT
j_call: TRBJ2-3
v_call: TRBV2
clone_size: few
d_call: TRBD1

cdr3_aa: CATSRTSGGSEQFF
cdr3_nt: TGTGCCACCAGCAGAACTTCCGGGGGAAGTGAGCAGTTCTTC
j_call: TRBJ2-1
v_call: TRBV15
clone_size: .
d_call: .

cdr3_aa: CAWGRHGGVNGYTF
cdr3_nt: TGTGCCTGGGGTCGTCATGGGGGCGTCAATGGCTACACCTTC
j_call: TRBJ1-2
v_call: TRBV30
clone_size: .
d_call: .

cdr3_aa: CARPIGGKNTEAFF
cdr3_nt: TGTGCCAGACCGATTGGAGGGAAGAACACTGAAGCTTTCTTT
j_call: TRBJ1-1
v_call: TRBV6-1
clone_size: .
d_call: .

cdr3_aa: CASSGGLQETQYF
cdr3_nt: TGCGCCAGCAGCGGCGGGCTCCAAGAGACCCAGTACTTC
j_call: TRBJ2-5
v_call: TRBV5-1
clone_size: .
d_call: .

cdr3_aa: CASTYLDSLNTEAFF
cdr3_nt: TGTGCCAGTACATATTTGGACAGCTTGAACACTGAAGCTTTCTTT
j_call: TRBJ1-1
v_call: TRBV19
clone_size: once
d_call: .